The rows below give T cell receptor beta chains drawn from one sample of a study of blood T cell repertoires in COVID-19. The repertoire was sequenced with immunoSEQ multiplex PCR; TCRdb's copy has only in-frame clones and lacks some. The table lists some 240,000 clones, approximately 78% of them singletons, with approximately 5% in the top ten. Specimen: peripheral blood. The receptor set was obtained from a woman in her 70s with COVID-19, enrolled during active disease. Each CDR3 is given with its conserved first and last residue. A D gene is named only where the DNA matches it firmly. Rows give clone size only sometimes, using once, few, many, or a class for an expanded clone.

clone size	D gene	J gene	V gene	CDR3 DNA	CDR3 protein
-	-	TRBJ1-5	TRBV9	TGTGCCAGCAGCGTAGAGGCAGGGGATCAGCCCCAGCATTTT	CASSVEAGDQPQHF
-	TRBD1	TRBJ1-4	TRBV5-1	TGCGCCAGCAGCTTGGGGGGACAGATTAATGAAAAACTGTTTTTT	CASSLGGQINEKLFF
once	TRBD2	TRBJ2-1	TRBV11-2	TGTGCCAGCAGCTTTAGCGGGAGGGTCTACAATGAGCAGTTCTTC	CASSFSGRVYNEQFF
-	-	TRBJ2-3	TRBV3-1/TRBV3-2	TGTGCCAGCAGGCCAGGGGAGTCTAGCACAGATACGCAGTATTTT	CASRPGESSTDTQYF
-	-	TRBJ1-6	TRBV6-5	TGTGCCAGCAGAACAGGGCTCCATAATTCACCCCTCCACTTT	CASRTGLHNSPLHF
-	TRBD1	TRBJ2-7	TRBV4-3	TGCGCCAGCAGCCCAGGACAGGGGGACTACGAGCAGTACTTC	CASSPGQGDYEQYF
-	-	TRBJ2-1	TRBV7-2	TGTGCCAGCAGCTTAAATAGTGTGAGTGAGCAGTTCTTC	CASSLNSVSEQFF
-	-	TRBJ2-1	TRBV19	TGTGCCAGTAGTATAGATAGTGGGGGCGCCGAGCAGTTCTTC	CASSIDSGGAEQFF
-	TRBD1	TRBJ1-6	TRBV12-3/TRBV12-4	TGTGCCAGCAGCATGACAGGGGCACCCCTCCACTTT	CASSMTGAPLHF
-	-	TRBJ1-2	TRBV4-2	TGTGCCAGCAGCCGTGACAGCATTCAGTATGGCTACACCTTC	CASSRDSIQYGYTF
-	-	TRBJ2-7	TRBV2	TGTGCCAGCAGCAAGACAGACCACGAGCAGTACTTC	CASSKTDHEQYF
many	-	TRBJ2-7	TRBV6-5	TGTGCCAGCAGTCAGACCTACGAGCAGTACTTC	CASSQTYEQYF
-	-	TRBJ2-1	TRBV7-2	TGTGCCAGCAGTTTGACTGGAATTTTATACAATGAGCAGTTCTTC	CASSLTGILYNEQFF
-	TRBD1	TRBJ1-2	TRBV2	TGTGCCAGCAGTAGCCGACAGGGGTTAAACTATGGCTACACCTTC	CASSSRQGLNYGYTF
-	-	TRBJ1-2	TRBV14	TGTGCCAGCAGCCGGACAACCAATGGCTACACCTTC	CASSRTTNGYTF
-	-	TRBJ2-5	TRBV11-2	TGTGCCAGCAGCAAGGGACTTTCCCAAGAGACCCAGTACTTC	CASSKGLSQETQYF
-	-	TRBJ1-6	TRBV18	TGTGCCAGCTCACCACTAGAAAGCAATTCACCCCTCCACTTT	CASSPLESNSPLHF
-	TRBD1	TRBJ1-2	TRBV9	TGTGCCAGCAGCCAGTACGAGACAGGGGGCGTTGAGGGCTACACCTTC	CASSQYETGGVEGYTF
few	TRBD2	TRBJ2-1	TRBV28	TGTGCCAGCAGCCCCAGCGGGAGGGCCGTCTATGAGCAGTTCTTC	CASSPSGRAVYEQFF
few	TRBD1	TRBJ2-5	TRBV5-4	TGTGCCAGCAGCCTAGACAGGGAAGAGACCCAGTACTTC	CASSLDREETQYF
-	TRBD1	TRBJ1-6	TRBV5-5	TGTGCCAGCAGCCGACCCGACAGGGGGCTAAATTCACCCCTCCACTTT	CASSRPDRGLNSPLHF
-	-	TRBJ1-2	TRBV5-6	TGTGCCAGCAGCTTCGGACAGCCCTACATTAACTATGGCTACACCTTC	CASSFGQPYINYGYTF
-	-	TRBJ1-4	TRBV15	TGTGCCACCAGCAGACTGGAGGGGATTGAGTTTTTT	CATSRLEGIEFF
-	-	TRBJ2-1	TRBV30	TGTGCCTGGAGTGTGCAGGAAAATGAGCAGTTCTTC	CAWSVQENEQFF
-	TRBD1	TRBJ2-1	TRBV11-2	TGTGCCAGCAGCACAACGACAGGGACCGGCAATGAGCAGTTCTTC	CASSTTTGTGNEQFF